These 32 T cell receptor beta chains share one sample of origin, sequenced in a study of cytomegalovirus exposure and HLA in healthy donors. The PCR had 60 Vbeta and 13 Jbeta primers. Produced via immunoSEQ multiplex PCR; TCRdb's table is partial and in-frame only. This sample has some 140,000 clones, with more than 70% found just once. Sequencing was done on a sample of PBMCs. All receptors derive from a man aged 25 to 40 in good health and CMV-seronegative.

The chain employs TRBV6-6 and TRBJ1-5, with D possibly TRBD1 on 5 matching bases. The germline V gene has CDR1 MNHNY and CDR2 SVGAGI (reference sequence). Trimming shortened V by 6 bases and J by 5 bases, and 14 bases separated the two germline ends. The CDR3 has 14 amino acids. Here the CDR3 reads CASSLTGGDQPQHF. CDR3 coding DNA: TGTGCCAGCAGCCTCACCGGGGGTGATCAGCCCCAGCATTTT.

The chain couples TRBV19 to TRBJ1-6, with D maybe TRBD1 (6 bases). Trimming took off 6 bases at V and 8 bases at J, with 17 bases between the two ends. Germline V gives CDR1 LNHDA, CDR2 SQIVND (reference sequence). This CDR3 contains 15 residues. The CDR3 here is CASRRDIDLDSPLHF. In DNA, the CDR3 is TGTGCCAGTAGACGGGACATAGACCTGGATTCACCCCTCCACTTT.

J is TRBJ1-2 and V is TRBV27, with 7 positions matching TRBD1. The V gene's germline CDR1 is MNHEY and CDR2 SMNVEV (reference sequence). Trimming took 6 bases from V and 4 from J; bases not matched to a gene: 5. The CDR3 spans 13 residues. CDR3 region: CASREGAGYGYTF. The CDR3 DNA is TGTGCCAGCAGGGAGGGGGCAGGCTATGGCTACACCTTC.

V usage is TRBV25-1 and J usage is TRBJ1-5; 7 bases are shared with TRBD1. The CDR3 sequence is 14 residues long. The germline gives CDR1 MGHDK, CDR2 SYGVNS. J lost 4 bases, V lost 4 bases, and 4 bases had no gene match. CDR3 bases: TGTGCCAGCAGTGGGGACAGCACAAATCAGCCCCAGCATTTT. Residues: CASSGDSTNQPQHF.

V usage is TRBV30 and J usage is TRBJ1-2; possibly TRBD1 for D (5 bases). Trimming took 5 bases from V and 0 from J, leaving 13 bases between them. The CDR3 is made up of 14 amino acids. Germline CDR1 reads GTSNPN; CDR2 reads SVGIG (reference sequence). The CDR3 DNA reads as TGTGCCTGGTATCGGAAGACAGCTAACTATGGCTACACCTTC. It yields the protein CAWYRKTANYGYTF.

The rearrangement links TRBV9 to TRBJ2-3; the D gene is possibly TRBD2 (6 bases). The germline V gene has CDR1 SGDLS and CDR2 YYNGEE. CDR3 length equals 16 residues. The V and J ends lost 7 bases and 2 bases respectively, with 20 bases between them. CDR3: CASVRGVAENTDTQYF. DNA for the CDR3: TGTGCCAGCGTACGTGGGGTAGCGGAAAACACAGATACGCAGTATTTT.

The CDR3 nucleotides read TGCAGCGTTACCGGGACAGGCGACGAGCAGTACTTC. Encoded protein: CSVTGTGDEQYF. V is TRBV29-1 and J is TRBJ2-7, with TRBD1 matching over 8 bases. J gave up 5 bases and V 5 bases, and 5 bases lay outside the gene matches. Germline V CDR1 and CDR2: SQVTM, ANQGSEA. The CDR3 has 12 residues.

This chain joins TRBV6-1 and TRBJ1-1; no clear D. The germline V and J ends were trimmed by 9 bases and 4 bases, with 18 bases remaining between them. CDR3 length: 14 residues. CDR1 MNHNS and CDR2 SASEGT come from the germline V gene. The CDR3 spells CASLRGVRATEAFF. The CDR3 DNA reads as TGTGCCAGTCTGCGCGGGGTTCGGGCCACTGAAGCTTTCTTT.

The chain uses TRBV28 and TRBJ2-1; TRBD1 aligns across 9 bases. V dropped 3 bases and J dropped 7; count of bases not matched to a gene: 10. Germline V gene sequence: CDR1 MDHEN, CDR2 SYDVKM. The CDR3 is made up of 16 amino acids. CDR3 region: CASSFLGDRAKNEQFF. In DNA, the CDR3 is TGTGCCAGCAGTTTCCTAGGGGACAGGGCAAAAAATGAGCAGTTCTTC.

In its sample, this clone was seen once. The chain is built from TRBV18 and TRBJ2-3; 7 nucleotides match TRBD2. This CDR3 is 16 amino acids long. Trimming took 10 bases from V and 0 from J; bases not matched to a gene: 13. CDR1 and CDR2 from the germline V gene are KGHSH and LQKENI. The CDR3 reads CATDRILATSTDTQYF. CDR3 nucleotides: TGTGCCACCGACCGGATACTAGCGACTAGCACAGATACGCAGTATTTT. The variable domain in full, with the rest retrieved from reference TRBV18 and TRBJ2-3, is NAGVMQNPRHLVRRRGQEARLRCSPMKGHSHVYWYRQLPEEGLKFMVYLQKENIIDESGMPKERFSAEFPKEGPSILRIQQVVRGDSAAYFCATDRILATSTDTQYFGPGTRLTVL.

The table lists this clone with a few counts. The chain uses TRBV5-4 and TRBJ1-4; tentatively, D is TRBD1 (5 bases). This CDR3 has 14 residues. Germline CDR1 reads SGHNT; CDR2 reads YYREEE (reference sequence). Trimming removed 2 bases at V and 6 bases at J, with 11 bases between. The DNA of the CDR3 is TGTGCCAGCAGCTTTCGGGGGGGGGATGAAAAACTGTTTTTT. As protein: CASSFRGGDEKLFF.

CDR3 sequence reads: CASRPRGGPQHF. CDR3 nucleotide sequence: TGTGCCAGCCGACCAAGGGGGGGGCCCCAGCATTTT. The V gene is TRBV2, the J gene TRBJ1-5; D might be TRBD1 (6 bases). This CDR3 is 12 amino acids long. V shed 8 bases and J shed 9 bases, with 14 bases lying between them. CDR1 SNHLY and CDR2 FYNNEI come from the germline V gene.

This clone was picked up a small number of times. The gene calls are TRBV5-1 and TRBJ2-1; 11 bases are a match to TRBD2. Germline trimming cut 0 bases from V and 0 bases from J; bases unmatched to any gene: 14. CDR1 and CDR2 (germline): SGHRS, YFSETQ. The CDR3 has 21 amino acids. CDR3 bases: TGCGCCAGCAGCTTGGACGGACAGCGGGCTAGCGGGAGGAGCTCCTACAATGAGCAGTTCTTC. As protein: CASSLDGQRASGRSSYNEQFF.

This chain connects TRBV27 to TRBJ2-1; 8 bases are shared with TRBD2. V shed 8 bases and J 8 bases; nucleotides not matched to a gene: 14. The CDR3 consists of 15 residues. Germline-derived CDR1 and CDR2 are MNHEY and SMNVEV (reference sequence). CDR3 loop: CASCLDGRAHHEQFF. The CDR3 DNA sequence: TGTGCCAGCTGCCTTGACGGGAGGGCCCATCATGAGCAGTTCTTC.

This clone was seen a few times. This rearrangement joins TRBV19 to TRBJ1-1; D is possibly TRBD1 (6 bases). Trimming left V 4 bases short and J 1 base short, with 13 bases between. The CDR3 runs to 15 residues. CDR1 LNHDA and CDR2 SQIVND come from the germline V gene (reference sequence). CDR3 sequence reads: CASSKYRVRNTEAFF. CDR3 nucleotide sequence: TGTGCCAGTAGTAAGTACAGGGTCCGGAACACTGAAGCTTTCTTT.

The chain employs TRBV6-5 and TRBJ2-2; 10 bases fit TRBD1. The CDR3 has 15 residues. V lost 2 bases and J lost 4; bases outside the gene matches: 1. The germline CDR1 and CDR2 sequences are MNHEY and SVGAGI. DNA of the CDR3: TGTGCCAGCAGTTACCGGGACAGGGGCACCGGGGAGCTGTTTTTT. This codes for CASSYRDRGTGELFF.

The V call is TRBV29-1, the J call TRBJ2-1, with a possible D match to TRBD2 (5 bases). V lost 3 bases and J lost 1, with 10 bases in between. Germline V gene lookup returns CDR1 SQVTM and CDR2 ANQGSEA. This CDR3 region has 14 residues. The CDR3 DNA reads TGCAGCGTTGAGCGGGTGCCATCCTACAATGAGCAGTTCTTC. It is translated as CSVERVPSYNEQFF.

The V gene is TRBV10-3, the J gene TRBJ2-1; 10 bases fit TRBD2. With V trimmed by 7 bases and J by 5 bases, 8 bases remained unmatched. Germline V lookup: CDR1 ENHRY, CDR2 SYGVKD. CDR3 length: 15 amino acids. CDR3 amino acids: CAIMDRLAGNNEQFF. Written as DNA, the CDR3 is TGTGCCATCATGGACCGACTAGCGGGTAACAATGAGCAGTTCTTC.

The V call is TRBV10-2, the J call TRBJ1-4; TRBD1 matches at 11 bases. CDR1 is WSHSY and CDR2 is SAAADI in the germline V gene. This CDR3 is 14 amino acids long. V was pared by 8 bases and J by 8 bases, with 7 bases of the junction left unmatched. CDR3 protein: CASSTGDRGEKLFF. As DNA, the CDR3 is TGCGCCAGCTCAACGGGGGACAGGGGGGAAAAACTGTTTTTT.

The CDR3 bases are TGTGCCAGCAGCCAGCCCGGACTAGCGGGGAACTTCGGCAATGAGCAGTTCTTC. Protein sequence: CASSQPGLAGNFGNEQFF. The chain couples TRBV7-9 to TRBJ2-1; 12 nucleotides align to TRBD2. The CDR3 consists of 18 residues. J gave up 6 bases and V 5 bases, and 14 bases lay outside the gene matches. The germline CDR1 and CDR2 sequences are SEHNR and FQNEAQ (reference sequence).

This clone was counted once. The gene calls are TRBV11-2 and TRBJ1-4, with D tentatively TRBD1 (5 bases). The germline gives CDR1 SGHAT, CDR2 FQNNGV. The CDR3 is made up of 14 amino acids. V gave up 4 bases and J gave up 2 bases, with 8 bases separating them. The CDR3 loop reads CASSYRGTNEKLFF. The DNA for the CDR3 is TGTGCCAGCAGCTACCGGGGGACTAATGAAAAACTGTTTTTT.

This clone was recorded a few times. V and J are TRBV11-3 and TRBJ2-1, with 13 bases identical to TRBD2. This CDR3 has 18 residues. After removal of 0 bases from V and 6 bases from J, the junction contained 8 bases not matched to a gene. The V gene's germline CDR1 is SGHNT and CDR2 YENEEA. CDR3 in DNA: TGTGCCAGCAGCTTAGATGGGCGGGGGACTAGCGGGGTCAATGAGCAGTTCTTC. This encodes CASSLDGRGTSGVNEQFF.

The chain employs TRBV5-3 and TRBJ2-6, with D possibly being TRBD1 (6 bases). TRBV5-3 is assigned to the ORF class and has an uncertain function. The CDR3 covers 17 residues. V was pared by 3 bases and J by 4 bases, with 17 bases between. The CDR3 sequence: CARSSSTGSYGANVLTF. In DNA, the CDR3 is TGTGCCAGAAGCTCCTCTACAGGGTCCTACGGGGCCAACGTCCTGACTTTC.

The chain is built from TRBV18 and TRBJ2-3; D call uncertain. CDR1 KGHSH and CDR2 LQKENI come from the germline V gene. V was cut by 3 bases and J by 1 base, with 5 bases left in between. CDR3 size: 13 residues. The DNA of the CDR3 is TGTGCCAGCTCACCTGGAGGCACAGATACGCAGTATTTT. This sequence encodes CASSPGGTDTQYF.

The gene calls are TRBV5-1 and TRBJ2-4; 10 positions agree with TRBD2. Germline values: CDR1 SGHRS, CDR2 YFSETQ. The V segment lost 0 bases and the J segment 8 bases; nucleotides outside the gene matches: 5. The CDR3 length is 15 residues. The CDR3 loop is CASSLGTSGGDIQYF. Written as DNA, the CDR3 is TGCGCCAGCAGCTTGGGGACTAGCGGAGGAGACATTCAGTACTTC.

The chain combines TRBV5-1 with TRBJ1-2, with TRBD1 identical over 8 bases. This CDR3 is 16 amino acids long. V dropped 0 bases and J dropped 6; count of bases not matched to a gene: 10. CDR1 is SGHRS and CDR2 is YFSETQ in the germline V gene. The CDR3: CASSLVSGGAENGYTF. The CDR3 DNA sequence: TGCGCCAGCAGCTTGGTGTCAGGGGGCGCAGAGAATGGCTACACCTTC. Complete variable domain (other parts from reference TRBV5-1 and TRBJ1-2): KAGVTQTPRYLIKTRGQQVTLSCSPISGHRSVSWYQQTPGQGLQFLFEYFSETQRNKGNFPGRFSGRQFSNSRSEMNVSTLELGDSALYLCASSLVSGGAENGYTFGSGTRLTVV.

This chain links TRBV11-2 with TRBJ2-5, with 7 bases matching TRBD2. The trim removed 8 bases at V and 1 base at J, leaving 4 bases unmatched. The CDR3 extends over 13 amino acids. Germline CDR1 reads SGHAT; CDR2 reads FQNNGV. The CDR3 loop is CASGRGSQETQYF. CDR3 bases: TGTGCCAGCGGGCGCGGGAGCCAAGAGACCCAGTACTTC.

This chain uses TRBV29-1 with TRBJ2-2, with 12 bases identical to TRBD1. Losses at the gene ends were 8 bases for V and 5 bases for J; bases not matched to a gene: 12. The CDR3 contains 16 residues. Germline CDR1 and CDR2: SQVTM and ANQGSEA. Here the CDR3 DNA reads TGCAGCCCCTGGGGGACAGGGGGCACAGAAACCGGGGAGCTGTTTTTT. It encodes CSPWGTGGTETGELFF.

The gene calls are TRBV30 and TRBJ1-2, with D unclear. Germline V CDR1 and CDR2: GTSNPN, SVGIG (reference sequence). Trimming took off 8 bases at V and 5 bases at J, with 21 bases between the two ends. There are 14 residues in the CDR3. The CDR3 loop is CARYPGDTSYGYTF. The CDR3 region has the DNA TGTGCCCGATACCCAGGTGATACCTCATATGGCTACACCTTC.

The chain combines TRBV7-9 with TRBJ1-3, with 7 bases matching TRBD1. Germline-derived CDR1 and CDR2 are SEHNR and FQNEAQ (reference sequence). The CDR3 is 18 residues long. The trim removed 6 bases at V and 0 bases at J, leaving 14 bases unmatched. CDR3 in DNA: TGTGCCAGCAGACGTACTCCGGGACAGAACAACTCTGGAAACACCATATATTTT. It encodes CASRRTPGQNNSGNTIYF.

The genes are TRBV7-2 and TRBJ1-2; 9 bases align to TRBD1. The CDR3 is 18 residues long. Germline trimming cut 1 base from V and 3 bases from J; bases unmatched to any gene: 12. Germline V gives CDR1 SGHTA, CDR2 FQGNSA. This CDR3 reads CASSLEGLRDRADYGYTF. In nucleotides, the CDR3 is TGTGCCAGCAGCTTAGAGGGCCTCCGGGACAGGGCGGACTATGGCTACACCTTC.

V and J are TRBV4-2 and TRBJ2-7; 8 bases are shared with TRBD2. Looked up from germline, CDR1 is LGHNA and CDR2 is YNFKEQ. The CDR3 is 16 amino acids. Trimming at V came to 0 bases and at J to 3 bases, leaving 7 bases not matched to a gene. The CDR3 DNA reads as TGTGCCAGCAGCCAAGAAAGAACTAGCGGAGTCTACGAGCAGTACTTC. Protein sequence: CASSQERTSGVYEQYF.